The rows below give T cell receptor beta chains drawn from one sample of a study of T cell repertoires in cytomegalovirus infection. TCRdb reprocessed the reads with MiXCR, giving one entry per CDR3 protein. The sample yields about half a million distinct CDR3 sequences, around a third seen once. No antigen is known for these receptors. The source was cultured PBMCs, collected from culture after CMV antigen stimulation. Source of these receptors: a human donor in good health (CMV status not recorded). Some clones in this sample may be carry-over from other donors' samples. CDR3s include the opening cysteine and the closing phenylalanine or tryptophan. The D gene is left open where the match is weak. Size is stated for part of the rows, as once, few or many counts, or as a class when the clone is expanded.

d_call	j_call	clone_size	v_call	cdr3_nt	cdr3_aa
.	TRBJ1-2	.	TRBV4-1	TGCGCCAGCAGCCAAGATCAGGGGATCGTGTTCTATGGCTACACCTTC	CASSQDQGIVFYGYTF
TRBD1	TRBJ2-5	many	TRBV11-2	TGTGCCAGCAGCGGCCGGGACAGACAAGAGACCCAGTACTTC	CASSGRDRQETQYF
.	TRBJ1-5	few	TRBV7-2	TGTGCCAGCAGCTCCGGGCATAGCAATCAGCCCCAGCATTTT	CASSSGHSNQPQHF
TRBD2	TRBJ2-1	few	TRBV10-3	TGTGCCATCAGTGATAGCGGGAGGAACGAGCAGTTCTTC	CAISDSGRNEQFF
.	TRBJ1-5	.	TRBV11-2	TGTGCCAGCAGCAATTTGTTTACCGGGGGCTATCAGCCCCAGCATTTT	CASSNLFTGGYQPQHF
TRBD2	TRBJ2-1	once	TRBV19	TGTGCCAGTTCTTTATCCCCGGGACTAGCGGGAGGGGGCTACAATGAGCAGTTCTTC	CASSLSPGLAGGGYNEQFF
TRBD1	TRBJ1-2	few	TRBV7-2	TGTGCCAGCAGCTCGACAGGGTGGTTTTCCTATGGCTACACCTTC	CASSSTGWFSYGYTF
TRBD2	TRBJ2-7	.	TRBV4-3	TGCGCCAGCAGCCAAGTATCTAGCGGGAAGTACGAGCAGTACTTC	CASSQVSSGKYEQYF
TRBD2	TRBJ2-3	.	TRBV11-2	TGTGCCAGCAGCTTCACGGGGGGGGGGGATACGCAGTATTTT	CASSFTGGGDTQYF
.	TRBJ2-1	few	TRBV20-1	TGCAGTGCTAGATACCAGGAGCAGTTCTTC	CSARYQEQFF
TRBD1	TRBJ2-2	.	TRBV15	TGTGCCACCAGCAGAGGCCGGGCCAGGGGGTCCGGGGAGCTGTTTTTT	CATSRGRARGSGELFF
TRBD2	TRBJ2-1	.	TRBV3-1	TGTGCCAGCAGCCGCAGTAGCGGGTTGGGCAATGAGCAGTTCTTC	CASSRSSGLGNEQFF
.	TRBJ1-6	few	TRBV9	TGTGCCAGCAGCGTATCCAATTCACCCCTCCACTTT	CASSVSNSPLHF
.	TRBJ2-1	.	TRBV7-2	TGTGCCAGCAGCCCACAGGGCAACAATGAGCAGTTCTTC	CASSPQGNNEQFF
TRBD1	TRBJ2-5	once	TRBV28	TGTGCCAGCAGTTCGGGACAGGACCAAGAGACCCAGTACTTC	CASSSGQDQETQYF
TRBD2	TRBJ2-5	few	TRBV5-6	TGTGCCAGCAGCTCGTCCGGGACTAGCGGGAGGGCCATTCAAGAGACCCAGTACTTC	CASSSSGTSGRAIQETQYF
TRBD2	TRBJ2-5	.	TRBV4-3	TGCGCCAGCAGCCAAGTAGCGGGCGCAGTCCAAGAGACCCAGTACTTC	CASSQVAGAVQETQYF
TRBD2	TRBJ2-7	many	TRBV7-2	TGTGCCAGCAGCTTAAAAACTAGCGGGAGGCCACGCTCCTACGAGCAGTACTTC	CASSLKTSGRPRSYEQYF
.	TRBJ1-1	once	TRBV20-1	TGCAGTGCTAGACCTTTTCGGACGGCGAACACTGAAGCTTTCTTT	CSARPFRTANTEAFF
.	TRBJ2-5	.	TRBV28	TGTGCCATCACCCCGGCCTCGGGTGCTGAGACCCAGTACTTC	CAITPASGAETQYF
TRBD2	TRBJ2-5	few	TRBV11-3	TGTGCCAGCAGCTTAGATCATTCGCTAGCGGGCCTACTACGGCAAGAGACCCAGTACTTC	CASSLDHSLAGLLRQETQYF
.	TRBJ2-1	few	TRBV6-6	TGTGCCAGCACATTCTTTAACAATGAGCAGTTCTTC	CASTFFNNEQFF
.	TRBJ2-2	.	TRBV7-3	TGTGCCAGCAGCCCGTCGGGGGCCAACGGGGAGCTGTTTTTT	CASSPSGANGELFF
.	TRBJ2-5	few	TRBV10-3	TGTGCCATCAGTGAGTCGTTAGGATCGGAGACCCAGTACTTC	CAISESLGSETQYF
TRBD2	TRBJ2-1	.	TRBV10-3	TGTGCCACGGGGGGGGAGGACTACAATGAGCAGTTCTTC	CATGGEDYNEQFF
.	TRBJ1-5	many	TRBV7-6	TGTGCCAGCAGCTACGGACAGTATCAGCCCCAGCATTTT	CASSYGQYQPQHF
TRBD2	TRBJ2-4	.	TRBV4-1	TGTGCCAGCAGCCAAGGAAACTGGACTAGCTACGACAAAAACATTCAGTACTTC	CASSQGNWTSYDKNIQYF
.	TRBJ1-3	.	TRBV29-1	TGCAGCGTTGAAGGTGAAGGGGCAGACACCATATATTTT	CSVEGEGADTIYF
TRBD1	TRBJ2-1	.	TRBV24-1	TGTGCCACCAGTGGGTACCGGGACAGGGGACACAATGAGCAGTTCTTC	CATSGYRDRGHNEQFF
.	TRBJ2-2	.	TRBV18	TGTGCCAGCTCACCCGGAAGGCTAGCGAACACCGGGGAGCTGTTTTTT	CASSPGRLANTGELFF
.	TRBJ2-5	few	TRBV5-4	TGTGCCAGCAGCTTACGTTGGGGAGAGACCCAGTACTTC	CASSLRWGETQYF
.	TRBJ2-3	.	TRBV7-3	TGTGCCAGCAGCTCCCTAGAAAACACAGATACGCAGTATTTT	CASSSLENTDTQYF
.	TRBJ1-6	.	TRBV27	TGTGCCAGCAGAGAACAGGGCGGGAATTCACCCCTCCACTTT	CASREQGGNSPLHF
.	TRBJ2-7	few	TRBV18	TGTGCCAGCTCAACCGGGACGGCCTACGAGCAGTACTTC	CASSTGTAYEQYF